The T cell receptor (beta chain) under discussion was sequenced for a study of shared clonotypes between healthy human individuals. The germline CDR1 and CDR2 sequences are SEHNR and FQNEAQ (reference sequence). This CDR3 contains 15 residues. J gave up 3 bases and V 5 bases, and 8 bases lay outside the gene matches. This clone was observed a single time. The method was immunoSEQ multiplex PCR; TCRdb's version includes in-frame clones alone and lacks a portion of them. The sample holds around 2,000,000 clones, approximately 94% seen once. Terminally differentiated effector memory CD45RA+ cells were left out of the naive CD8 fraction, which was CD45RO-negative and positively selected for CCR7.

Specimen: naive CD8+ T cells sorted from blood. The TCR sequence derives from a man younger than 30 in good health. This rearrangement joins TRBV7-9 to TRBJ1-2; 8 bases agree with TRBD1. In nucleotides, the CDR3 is TGTGCCAGCAGCGCACTGGACAGGGAGGACTATGGCTACACCTTC. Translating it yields CASSALDREDYGYTF.